Given below is one T cell receptor beta chain in context. Authors' data handling: Nucleated cell number was recorded as an estimate derived from reference gene primer amplification. Only in-frame clones appear in the TCRdb table, and some are missing; sequencing was by immunoSEQ multiplex PCR. The D gene and trimming were derived from the DNA, and the V and J assignments and clone size from that table. This table holds hundreds of thousands of clones, around 83% found once. This sample was included in a study of blood T cell repertoires in COVID-19. Background on the study: The cDNA or gDNA used as material had been derived from T cells, B-cell-depleted T cells, or PBMCs.

This CDR3 comprises 16 residues. Trimming stripped 1 base from V and 2 bases from J, with 16 bases between. Germline CDR1 SGHRS, CDR2 YFSETQ. The sequence came from a woman aged 45-65 years with acute or convalescent COVID-19. This sequence joins TRBV5-1 and TRBJ2-7; possible D gene TRBD2, 5 bases. The specimen was peripheral blood. The CDR3 protein is CASSLRVQETTYEQYF. For the CDR3, the DNA is TGCGCCAGCAGCTTGAGAGTCCAGGAGACTACCTACGAGCAGTACTTC.